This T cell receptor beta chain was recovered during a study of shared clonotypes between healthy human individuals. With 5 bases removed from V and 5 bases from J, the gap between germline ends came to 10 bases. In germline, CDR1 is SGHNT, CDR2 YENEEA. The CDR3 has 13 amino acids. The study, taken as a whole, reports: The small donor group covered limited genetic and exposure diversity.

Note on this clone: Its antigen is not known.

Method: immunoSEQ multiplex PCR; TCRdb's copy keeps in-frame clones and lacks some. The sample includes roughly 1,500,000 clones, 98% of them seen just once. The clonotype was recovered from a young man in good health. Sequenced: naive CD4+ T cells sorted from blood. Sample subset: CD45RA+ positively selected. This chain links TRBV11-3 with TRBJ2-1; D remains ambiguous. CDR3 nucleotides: TGTGCCAGCAGCAGTGGCAGGAACAATGAGCAGTTCTTC. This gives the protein CASSSGRNNEQFF.